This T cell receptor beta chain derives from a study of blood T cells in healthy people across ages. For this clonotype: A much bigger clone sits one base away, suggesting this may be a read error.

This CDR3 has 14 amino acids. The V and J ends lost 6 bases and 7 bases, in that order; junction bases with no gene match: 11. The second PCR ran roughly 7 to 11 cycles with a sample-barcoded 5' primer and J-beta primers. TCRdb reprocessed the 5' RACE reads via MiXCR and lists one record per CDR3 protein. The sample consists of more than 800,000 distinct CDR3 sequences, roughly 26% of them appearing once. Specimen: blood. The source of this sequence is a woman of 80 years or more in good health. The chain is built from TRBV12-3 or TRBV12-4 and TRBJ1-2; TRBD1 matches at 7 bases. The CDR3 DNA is TGTGCCAGCAGGCCGTATTCGGGACAGTCTGGCTACACCTTC. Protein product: CASRPYSGQSGYTF.